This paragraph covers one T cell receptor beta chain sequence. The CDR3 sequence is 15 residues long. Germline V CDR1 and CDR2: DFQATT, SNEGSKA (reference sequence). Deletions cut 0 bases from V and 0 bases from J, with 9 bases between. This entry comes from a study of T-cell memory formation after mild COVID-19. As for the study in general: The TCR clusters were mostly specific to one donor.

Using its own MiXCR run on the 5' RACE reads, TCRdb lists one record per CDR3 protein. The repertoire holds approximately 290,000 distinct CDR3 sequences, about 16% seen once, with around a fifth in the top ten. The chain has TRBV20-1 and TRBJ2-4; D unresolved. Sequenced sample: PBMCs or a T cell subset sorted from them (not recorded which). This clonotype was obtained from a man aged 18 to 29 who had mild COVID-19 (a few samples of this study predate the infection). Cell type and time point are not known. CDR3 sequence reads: CSARDWVLAKNIQYF. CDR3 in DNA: TGCAGTGCTAGAGATTGGGTGCTAGCCAAAAACATTCAGTACTTC.